The sequence of this T cell receptor (beta chain) was determined in a study of T cell repertoires in cytomegalovirus infection. About the research overall: TCR beta signatures that were public indicated CMV infection and matching HLA type.

With 6 bases removed from V and 9 bases from J, the gap between germline ends came to 12 bases. The CDR3 contains 12 residues. CDR1 MNHEY and CDR2 SVGEGT come from the germline V gene. Overall study findings and caveats: Carriers of CMV plus the relevant HLA were identified by cumulative public TCR beta family frequency. Dominating the ex vivo response were TCR beta clonotypes that were CMV-specific and HLA-C-restricted.

On this clonotype: The antigen is undetermined.

Using its own MiXCR run on the reads, TCRdb lists one record per CDR3 protein. The sample lists approximately 350,000 distinct CDR3 sequences, 34% occurring once. The chain links TRBV6-2 or TRBV6-3 to TRBJ2-1; D might be TRBD1 (6 bases). This TCR came from a human donor in good health (CMV status not recorded). Some clones in this sample may be carry-over from other donors' samples. Sequencing used cultured PBMCs, obtained from culture after CMV antigen stimulation. In DNA, the CDR3 is TGTGCCAGCAGCGAGATCAGGGGTGAGCAGTTCTTC. Protein: CASSEIRGEQFF.